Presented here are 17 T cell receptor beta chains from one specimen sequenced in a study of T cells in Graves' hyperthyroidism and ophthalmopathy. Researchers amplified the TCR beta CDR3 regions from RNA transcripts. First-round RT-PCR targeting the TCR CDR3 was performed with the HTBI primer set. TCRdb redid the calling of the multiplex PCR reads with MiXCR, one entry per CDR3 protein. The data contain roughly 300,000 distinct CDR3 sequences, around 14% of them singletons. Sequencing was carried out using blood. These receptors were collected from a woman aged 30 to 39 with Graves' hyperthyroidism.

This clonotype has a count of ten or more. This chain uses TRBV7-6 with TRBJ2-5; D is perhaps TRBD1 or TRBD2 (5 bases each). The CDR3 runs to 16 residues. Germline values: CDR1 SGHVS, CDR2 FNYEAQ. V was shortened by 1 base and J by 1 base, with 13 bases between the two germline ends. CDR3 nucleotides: TGTGCCAGCAGCTTAGGAGGGGCAGGCCCCCAAGAGACCCAGTACTTC. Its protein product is CASSLGGAGPQETQYF.

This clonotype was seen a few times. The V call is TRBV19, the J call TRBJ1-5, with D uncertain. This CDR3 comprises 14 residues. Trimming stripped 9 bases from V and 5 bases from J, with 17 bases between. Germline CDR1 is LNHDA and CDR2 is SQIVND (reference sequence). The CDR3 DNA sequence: TGTGCCAGCAATGAAGGTAGAACTCATCAGCCCCAGCATTTT. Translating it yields CASNEGRTHQPQHF.

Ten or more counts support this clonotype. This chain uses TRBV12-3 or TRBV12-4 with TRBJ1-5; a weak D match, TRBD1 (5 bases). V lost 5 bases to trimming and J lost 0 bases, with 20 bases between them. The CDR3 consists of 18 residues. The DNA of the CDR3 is TGTGCCAGCAGTAACCGGGCCGTCACGAGGGGTAGCAATCAGCCCCAGCATTTT. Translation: CASSNRAVTRGSNQPQHF.

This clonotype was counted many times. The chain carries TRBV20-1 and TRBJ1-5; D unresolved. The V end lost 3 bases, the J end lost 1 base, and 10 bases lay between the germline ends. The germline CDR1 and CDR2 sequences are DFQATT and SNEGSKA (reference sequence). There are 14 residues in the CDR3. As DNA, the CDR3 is TGCAGTGCTAGTCTGGTATTGAGCAATCAGCCCCAGCATTTT. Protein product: CSASLVLSNQPQHF.

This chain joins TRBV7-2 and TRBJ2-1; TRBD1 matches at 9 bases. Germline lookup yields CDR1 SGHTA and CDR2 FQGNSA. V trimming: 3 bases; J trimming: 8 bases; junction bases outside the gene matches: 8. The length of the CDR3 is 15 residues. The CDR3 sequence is CASSFPQGAQDEQFF. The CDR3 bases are TGTGCCAGCAGCTTCCCACAGGGGGCGCAGGATGAGCAGTTCTTC.

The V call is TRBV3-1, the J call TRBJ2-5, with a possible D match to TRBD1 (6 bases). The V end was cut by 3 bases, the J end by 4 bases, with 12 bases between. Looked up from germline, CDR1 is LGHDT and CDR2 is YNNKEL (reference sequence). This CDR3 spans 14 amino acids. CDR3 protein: CASSQGRGSETQYF. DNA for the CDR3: TGTGCCAGCAGCCAGGGCAGGGGATCAGAGACCCAGTACTTC.

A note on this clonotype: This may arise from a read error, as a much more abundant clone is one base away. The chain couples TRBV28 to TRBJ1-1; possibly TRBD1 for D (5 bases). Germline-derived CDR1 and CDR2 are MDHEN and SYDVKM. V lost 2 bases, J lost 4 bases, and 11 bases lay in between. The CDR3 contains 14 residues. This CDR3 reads CASSLRQMRTEAFF. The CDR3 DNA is TGTGCCAGCAGTTTAAGACAGATGCGCACTGAAGCTTTCTTT.

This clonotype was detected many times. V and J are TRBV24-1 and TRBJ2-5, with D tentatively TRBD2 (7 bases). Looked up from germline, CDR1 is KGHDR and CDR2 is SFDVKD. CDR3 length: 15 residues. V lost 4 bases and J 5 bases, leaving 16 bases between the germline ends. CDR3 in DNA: TGTGCCACCAGTGACGAAGGGGGGGGGAGGGAGACCCAGTACTTC. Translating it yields CATSDEGGGRETQYF.

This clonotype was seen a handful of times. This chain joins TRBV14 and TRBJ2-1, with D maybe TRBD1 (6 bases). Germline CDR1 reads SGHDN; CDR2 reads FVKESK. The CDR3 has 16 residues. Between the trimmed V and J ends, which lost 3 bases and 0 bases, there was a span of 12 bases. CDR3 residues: CASSQDRFRSYNEQFF. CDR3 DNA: TGTGCCAGCAGCCAGGACAGATTCCGCTCCTACAATGAGCAGTTCTTC.

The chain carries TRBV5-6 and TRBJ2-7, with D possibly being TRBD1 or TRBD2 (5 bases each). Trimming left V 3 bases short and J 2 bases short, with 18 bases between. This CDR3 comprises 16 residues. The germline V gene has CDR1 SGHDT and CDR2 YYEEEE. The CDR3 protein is CASSSLSGRVAYEQYF. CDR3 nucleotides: TGTGCCAGCAGCTCCCTTTCAGGGAGAGTGGCCTACGAGCAGTACTTC.

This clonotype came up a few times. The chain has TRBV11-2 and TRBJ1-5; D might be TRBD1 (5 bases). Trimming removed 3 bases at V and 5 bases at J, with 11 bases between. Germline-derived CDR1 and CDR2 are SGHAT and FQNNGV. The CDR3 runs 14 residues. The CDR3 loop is CASSFKFRDQPQHF. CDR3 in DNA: TGTGCCAGCAGCTTTAAGTTCAGGGATCAGCCCCAGCATTTT.

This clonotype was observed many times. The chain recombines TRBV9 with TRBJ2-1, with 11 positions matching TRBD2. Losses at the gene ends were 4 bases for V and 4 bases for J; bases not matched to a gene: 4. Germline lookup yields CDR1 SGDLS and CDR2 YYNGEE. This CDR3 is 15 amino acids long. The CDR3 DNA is TGTGCCAGCAGCCCCCGGACTAGCGGGTACAATGAGCAGTTCTTC. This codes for CASSPRTSGYNEQFF.

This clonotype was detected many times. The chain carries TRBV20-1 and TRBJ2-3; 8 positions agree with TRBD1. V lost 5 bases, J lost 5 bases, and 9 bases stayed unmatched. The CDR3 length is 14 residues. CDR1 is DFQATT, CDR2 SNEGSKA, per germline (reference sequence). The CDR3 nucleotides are TGCAGTGCTCCTGGACAGGGATTTGGAGATACGCAGTATTTT. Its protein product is CSAPGQGFGDTQYF.

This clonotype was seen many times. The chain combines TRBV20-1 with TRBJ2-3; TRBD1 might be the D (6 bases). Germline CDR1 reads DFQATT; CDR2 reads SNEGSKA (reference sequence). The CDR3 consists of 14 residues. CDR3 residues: CSPDNRAGTDTQYF. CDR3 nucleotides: TGCAGCCCCGATAACAGGGCAGGCACAGATACGCAGTATTTT.

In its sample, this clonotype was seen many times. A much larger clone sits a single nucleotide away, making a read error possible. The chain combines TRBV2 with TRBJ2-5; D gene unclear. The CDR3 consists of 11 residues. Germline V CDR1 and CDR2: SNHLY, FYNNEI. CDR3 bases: TGTGCCAGCAGTGAAGCGGAGATCCAGTACTTC. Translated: CASSEAEIQYF.

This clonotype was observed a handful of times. CDR3 protein: CASSRSRVGYNEQFF. As DNA, the CDR3 is TGTGCCAGCAGTCGGAGTAGGGTTGGGTACAATGAGCAGTTCTTC. This chain joins TRBV7-3 and TRBJ2-1, with D unresolved. Germline V gene data show CDR1 as SGHTA and CDR2 as FQGTGA. This CDR3 spans 15 amino acids. V lost 6 bases to trimming and J lost 4 bases, with 16 bases between them.

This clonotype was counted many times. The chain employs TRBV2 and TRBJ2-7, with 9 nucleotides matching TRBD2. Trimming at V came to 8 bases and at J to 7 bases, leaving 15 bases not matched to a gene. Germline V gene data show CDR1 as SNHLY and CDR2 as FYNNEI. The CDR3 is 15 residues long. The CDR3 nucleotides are TGTGCCAGCCGAGTGGGAAGCGGGAGGACTTGGGAGCAGTACTTC. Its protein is CASRVGSGRTWEQYF.